This T cell receptor beta chain was identified during a study of T cell responses to AZD1222 COVID-19 vaccine. Overall study: Pooling of second doses given at about 4 or about 12 weeks was done.

With regard to this clone: Its target is unknown.

The repertoire was sequenced with immunoSEQ multiplex PCR; TCRdb's copy has only in-frame clones and lacks some. The sample lists more than 100,000 clones; 88% were seen once. Germline loops: CDR1 SGDLS, CDR2 YYNGEE. This CDR3 contains 14 residues. V shed 2 bases and J shed 1 base, with 9 bases lying between them. Study outcomes and limitations: Unmutated variant regions are reportedly the target of nearly half of TCRs that are spike-specific. Spike as a whole was targeted by vaccine-associated CD4 TCRs, dominant at 160-218 and 743-854. Mostly white British, mostly female donors; authors suggested clonal diversity may be underestimated.

The receptor was derived from an adult in good health. The chain carries TRBV9 and TRBJ1-1, with a weak D call TRBD1 (5 bases). Here the sequenced sample was peripheral blood, taken on day 0 of AZD1222 vaccination. The CDR3 loop is CASSVRQGNTEAFF. CDR3 bases: TGTGCCAGCAGCGTCCGCCAGGGGAACACTGAAGCTTTCTTT.